Listed below are T cell receptor beta chains from one sample, sequenced in a study of T cells in localized non-small cell lung cancer. This table comes from immunoSEQ multiplex PCR, and its TCRdb copy is limited to in-frame clones, with some not included. The sample records some 24,000 clones, about 90% being singletons. The source was peripheral blood, collected before any cancer treatment. These receptor sequences come from a male donor at least 60 years old with stage II squamous cell lung carcinoma. Each CDR3 is given with its conserved first and last residue. A D gene is named only where the DNA matches it firmly. A row's size may be missing; if present it is once, few, many or a size class.

clone size	D gene	V gene	J gene	CDR3 protein	CDR3 DNA
once	TRBD1	TRBV5-1	TRBJ1-2	CASSLGGGNYGYTF	TGCGCCAGCAGCTTGGGAGGGGGCAACTATGGCTACACCTTC
.	TRBD2	TRBV7-2	TRBJ2-3	CASSLAGGPTDTQYF	TGTGCCAGCAGCCTAGCGGGAGGTCCCACAGATACGCAGTATTTT
.	.	TRBV2	TRBJ1-2	CASSAQLIYGYTF	TGTGCCAGCAGCGCACAGTTGATTTATGGCTACACCTTC
.	.	TRBV5-6	TRBJ1-3	CASSFMRVSGNTIYF	TGTGCCAGCAGCTTCATGAGGGTCTCTGGAAACACCATATATTTT
.	TRBD2	TRBV6-4	TRBJ2-1	CASSVSSGGAGNEQFF	TGTGCCAGCAGTGTCAGTAGCGGGGGGGCCGGGAATGAGCAGTTCTTC
.	TRBD1	TRBV6-6	TRBJ2-2	CASTGTDNTGELFF	TGTGCCAGCACCGGGACAGACAACACCGGGGAGCTGTTTTTT
.	TRBD1	TRBV30	TRBJ2-7	CASDRGNYEQYF	TGTGCCTCCGACAGGGGGAACTACGAGCAGTACTTC
.	TRBD1	TRBV9	TRBJ1-2	CASRDRGSYGYTF	TGTGCCAGCAGGGACAGGGGATCCTATGGCTACACCTTC
medium-sized	TRBD2	TRBV27	TRBJ2-3	CASSSLASGLRYTQYF	TGTGCCAGCAGTTCCCTCGCTAGCGGCCTTAGGTATACGCAGTATTTT
once	TRBD1	TRBV7-2	TRBJ2-5	CASSWLGQNPYF	TGTGCCAGCAGCTGGCTGGGACAGAACCCCTACTTC
.	.	TRBV4-2	TRBJ1-1	CASSQSSTVNTEAFF	TGTGCCAGCAGCCAATCTTCTACGGTTAACACTGAAGCTTTCTTT
.	.	TRBV29-1	TRBJ1-1	CSGQTGGGGTEAFF	TGCAGCGGCCAAACGGGGGGAGGTGGAACTGAAGCTTTCTTT
.	TRBD1	TRBV5-1	TRBJ2-7	CASSFGTGLEQYF	TGCGCCAGCAGCTTCGGGACAGGGCTCGAGCAGTACTTC
.	TRBD2	TRBV4-1	TRBJ2-3	CASSQDGLAGAGDTQYF	TGCGCCAGCAGCCAAGATGGACTAGCGGGGGCCGGAGATACGCAGTATTTT
.	TRBD1	TRBV11-2	TRBJ1-6	CASSSLQGANSPLHF	TGTGCCAGCAGCTCGTTACAGGGGGCGAATTCACCCCTCCACTTT
.	TRBD2	TRBV18	TRBJ2-5	CASSPRASGAEETQYF	TGTGCCAGCTCCCCCCGGGCTAGCGGGGCCGAAGAGACCCAGTACTTC
.	.	TRBV28	TRBJ1-2	CASREKGRNYGYTF	TGTGCCAGCAGGGAAAAGGGACGGAACTATGGCTACACCTTC
.	.	TRBV30	TRBJ1-1	CAWSGTPGGTEAFF	TGTGCCTGGAGTGGTACCCCGGGGGGAACTGAAGCTTTCTTT
.	.	TRBV7-2	TRBJ1-2	CASSLRRDYGYTF	TGTGCCAGCAGCTTAAGGCGTGACTATGGCTACACCTTC
.	TRBD2	TRBV7-8	TRBJ2-3	CASSPRSGGTDTQYF	TGTGCCAGCAGCCCCCGGAGCGGGGGCACAGATACGCAGTATTTT
.	.	TRBV20-1	TRBJ2-1	CSARGDNEQFF	TGCAGTGCTAGAGGCGACAATGAGCAGTTCTTC
few	.	TRBV14	TRBJ1-2	CASSPGPSTGYTF	TGTGCCAGCAGCCCCGGTCCCTCCACTGGCTACACCTTC
.	.	TRBV5-4	TRBJ2-5	CASSLAVYTGETQYF	TGTGCCAGCAGCTTGGCCGTGTATACAGGAGAGACCCAGTACTTC
.	.	TRBV5-4	TRBJ1-2	CASSFGQRSYGYTF	TGTGCCAGCAGCTTTGGACAGCGGTCCTATGGCTACACCTTC
few	TRBD1	TRBV11-2	TRBJ2-1	CASSSGQTLSSYNEQFF	TGTGCCAGCAGCTCGGGACAGACCTTGAGCTCCTACAATGAGCAGTTCTTC
.	TRBD1	TRBV4-3	TRBJ1-4	CASSQVIVQGATNEKLFF	TGCGCCAGCAGCCAAGTAATCGTACAGGGGGCAACTAATGAAAAACTGTTTTTT
once	.	TRBV7-8	TRBJ1-1	CASSPLDGVNTEAFF	TGTGCCAGCAGCCCCCTGGACGGAGTGAACACTGAAGCTTTCTTT
.	.	TRBV11-3	TRBJ1-1	CASSREGGTEAFF	TGTGCCAGCAGCCGGGAGGGTGGGACTGAAGCTTTCTTT
.	TRBD1	TRBV19	TRBJ1-1	CASSSNYRGRKDTEAFF	TGTGCCAGTAGTTCCAACTACAGGGGCCGTAAGGACACTGAAGCTTTCTTT
.	.	TRBV6-1	TRBJ2-3	CASSPGTITDTQYF	TGTGCCAGCAGTCCCGGGACAATCACAGATACGCAGTATTTT
.	.	TRBV27	TRBJ2-2	CASSFAGELFF	TGTGCCAGCAGTTTCGCCGGGGAGCTGTTTTTT
few	TRBD1	TRBV2	TRBJ2-3	CASGNRGGTDTQYF	TGTGCCAGCGGAAACAGGGGCGGCACAGATACGCAGTATTTT
.	TRBD2	TRBV7-2	TRBJ2-4	CASSLGDPGPGGIQYF	TGTGCCAGCAGTCTCGGAGACCCAGGGCCGGGAGGCATTCAGTACTTC
few	TRBD2	TRBV5-1	TRBJ2-5	CASRKGAREEETQYF	TGCGCCAGCAGGAAAGGTGCGCGGGAGGAAGAGACCCAGTACTTC
few	TRBD1	TRBV4-2	TRBJ1-2	CASSQEQGVNYGYTF	TGTGCCAGCAGCCAAGAACAGGGGGTGAACTATGGCTACACCTTC
.	TRBD2	TRBV7-2	TRBJ2-5	CASSQSGGLETQYF	TGTGCCAGCAGCCAGAGCGGGGGGTTGGAGACCCAGTACTTC
.	.	TRBV5-4	TRBJ2-2	CASSPLGGTGELFF	TGTGCCAGCAGCCCGCTAGGGGGAACCGGGGAGCTGTTTTTT
.	TRBD1	TRBV19	TRBJ1-5	CASSIQGTGGLQPQHF	TGTGCCAGTAGTATCCAGGGGACAGGGGGCCTTCAGCCCCAGCATTTT
.	.	TRBV6-5	TRBJ1-4	CASSLTVSLEKLFF	TGTGCCAGCAGTTTGACCGTAAGCCTTGAAAAACTGTTTTTT
.	TRBD1	TRBV7-2	TRBJ2-5	CASSLGGTASAQYF	TGTGCCAGCAGCTTAGGGGGGACAGCGTCGGCCCAGTACTTC
.	.	TRBV6-1	TRBJ2-7	CASAPSESYEQYF	TGTGCCAGCGCACCTAGCGAGTCCTACGAGCAGTACTTC
.	.	TRBV5-5	TRBJ2-7	CASSLGITGEQYF	TGTGCCAGCAGCTTGGGGATCACGGGCGAGCAGTACTTC
.	TRBD1	TRBV2	TRBJ1-5	CASRPGGSNQPQHF	TGTGCCAGCAGGCCAGGGGGGAGCAATCAGCCCCAGCATTTT
.	TRBD1	TRBV30	TRBJ1-3	CAWSVLPPTGAGNTIYF	TGTGCCTGGAGTGTCCTCCCCCCTACAGGGGCTGGAAACACCATATATTTT
few	.	TRBV2	TRBJ1-1	CASKDDGNTEAFF	TGTGCCAGCAAAGATGACGGGAACACTGAAGCTTTCTTT
.	.	TRBV4-2	TRBJ1-5	CASSQQDNSNQPQHF	TGTGCCAGCAGTCAACAGGATAATAGCAATCAGCCCCAGCATTTT
.	TRBD2	TRBV7-4	TRBJ2-7	CASSLRLAGDYEQYF	TGTGCCAGCAGCTTGAGACTAGCGGGGGACTACGAGCAGTACTTC
once	.	TRBV10-3	TRBJ1-4	CAISQGLSDEKLFF	TGTGCCATCAGCCAGGGTCTAAGTGATGAAAAACTGTTTTTT
.	TRBD2	TRBV7-9	TRBJ2-3	CASSLAAGTSGSPADTQYF	TGTGCCAGCAGCTTAGCGGCCGGGACTAGCGGGAGCCCCGCGGATACGCAGTATTTT
.	.	TRBV6-6	TRBJ1-1	CASSSGGTEAFF	TGTGCCAGCAGTTCGGGGGGCACTGAAGCTTTCTTT
.	.	TRBV30	TRBJ1-2	CAWIGQLNSYGYTF	TGTGCCTGGATCGGCCAATTAAATTCCTATGGCTACACCTTC
once	TRBD1	TRBV5-5	TRBJ1-4	CASSLDRGLNEKLFF	TGTGCCAGCAGCCTAGACAGGGGGCTAAATGAAAAACTGTTTTTT
.	.	TRBV10-1	TRBJ2-2	CASSESSGGTGELFF	TGCGCCAGCAGTGAGTCTAGCGGAGGCACCGGGGAGCTGTTTTTT
once	.	TRBV5-6	TRBJ1-5	CASSSHLAGDYSNQPQHF	TGTGCCAGCAGCTCCCATTTGGCGGGAGACTATAGCAATCAGCCCCAGCATTTT
.	TRBD2	TRBV9	TRBJ2-2	CASSVVTSGGAGELFF	TGTGCCAGCAGCGTAGTAACTAGCGGGGGGGCCGGGGAGCTGTTTTTT
.	.	TRBV9	TRBJ1-2	CASSVEQGTSNYGYTF	TGTGCCAGCAGCGTAGAGCAGGGGACCTCTAACTATGGCTACACCTTC